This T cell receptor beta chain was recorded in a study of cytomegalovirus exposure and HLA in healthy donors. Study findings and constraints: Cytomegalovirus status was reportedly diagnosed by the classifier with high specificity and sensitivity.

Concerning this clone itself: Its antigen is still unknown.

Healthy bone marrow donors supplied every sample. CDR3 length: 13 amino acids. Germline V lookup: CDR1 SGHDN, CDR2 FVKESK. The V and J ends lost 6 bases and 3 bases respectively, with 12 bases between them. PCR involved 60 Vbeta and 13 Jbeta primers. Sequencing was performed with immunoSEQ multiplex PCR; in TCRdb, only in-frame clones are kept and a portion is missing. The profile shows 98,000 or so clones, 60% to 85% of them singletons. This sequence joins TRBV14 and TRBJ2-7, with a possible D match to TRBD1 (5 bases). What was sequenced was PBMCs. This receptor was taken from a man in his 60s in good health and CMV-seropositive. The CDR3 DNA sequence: TGTGCCAGCAGTCCGGACAAGAACTACGAGCAGTACTTC. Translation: CASSPDKNYEQYF.